The rows below give T cell receptor beta chains drawn from one sample of a study of cytomegalovirus exposure and HLA in healthy donors. TCRdb keeps only in-frame clones here, not all; method: immunoSEQ multiplex PCR. Here the sample spans about 99,000 clones, about 80% being singletons. The sample was PBMCs. These receptors all stem from a woman younger than 35 in good health and CMV-seropositive. Both conserved end residues are part of each CDR3. A D gene is named only where the DNA matches it firmly. Clone size, where shown, is once, few, many, or a class for clones that have expanded.

J | size | D | V | CDR3 | DNA
TRBJ2-5 | NA | NA | TRBV14 | CASSQAGASESMETQYF | TGTGCCAGCAGCCAAGCTGGGGCTAGCGAGTCCATGGAGACCCAGTACTTC
TRBJ2-7 | NA | NA | TRBV14 | CASSPLSLVSEQYF | TGTGCCAGCAGCCCCCTAAGCCTCGTAAGTGAGCAGTACTTC
TRBJ2-1 | NA | TRBD1 | TRBV7-2 | CASNFGTGTNEQFF | TGTGCCAGCAACTTCGGGACAGGGACGAATGAGCAGTTCTTC
TRBJ2-5 | once | TRBD2 | TRBV25-1 | CASTSGTSAKQETQYF | TGTGCCAGCACCTCGGGGACTAGCGCGAAACAAGAGACCCAGTACTTC
TRBJ1-2 | NA | TRBD1 | TRBV2 | CASRGGTGRGNYGYTF | TGTGCCAGCAGGGGCGGGACAGGGAGGGGGAACTATGGCTACACCTTC
TRBJ1-1 | NA | TRBD1 | TRBV10-2 | CASSEYGTGTEAFF | TGCGCCAGCAGTGAGTACGGGACAGGGACTGAAGCTTTCTTT
TRBJ2-7 | NA | TRBD1 | TRBV4-1 | CASSQDSTGGGRVGATYEQYF | TGCGCCAGCAGCCAAGACTCTACAGGGGGTGGACGAGTCGGGGCTACCTACGAGCAGTACTTC
TRBJ1-2 | NA | TRBD1 | TRBV5-1 | CASSPGTANYGYTF | TGCGCCAGCAGCCCGGGGACAGCGAACTATGGCTACACCTTC
TRBJ2-1 | NA | TRBD2 | TRBV28 | CASSHPGLAGGPAVF | TGTGCCAGCAGTCACCCGGGACTAGCGGGAGGACCCGCCGTCTTC
TRBJ2-2 | few | TRBD1 | TRBV7-3 | CASSLQGANTGELFF | TGTGCCAGCAGCTTGCAGGGGGCTAACACCGGGGAGCTGTTTTTT
TRBJ1-5 | NA | TRBD1 | TRBV5-1 | CASSPTGGLSNQPQHF | TGCGCCAGCAGCCCCACAGGGGGTCTTAGCAATCAGCCCCAGCATTTT
TRBJ1-6 | few | NA | TRBV2 | CASSKFPGTNSPLHF | TGTGCCAGCAGCAAATTCCCGGGAACTAATTCACCCCTCCACTTT
TRBJ2-5 | NA | TRBD2 | TRBV28 | CASSPRTSGRTSGETQYF | TGTGCCAGCAGTCCCCGGACTAGCGGGAGGACCAGCGGAGAGACCCAGTACTTC
TRBJ2-3 | NA | NA | TRBV28 | CASSQWERTPDTQYF | TGTGCCAGCAGTCAATGGGAGCGCACCCCAGATACGCAGTATTTT
TRBJ2-3 | many | NA | TRBV15 | CATSRAGGATDTQYF | TGTGCCACCAGCAGAGCTGGCGGGGCCACAGATACGCAGTATTTT
TRBJ2-7 | NA | TRBD2 | TRBV19 | CASSIGLTSNEQYF | TGTGCCAGTAGTATAGGGCTGACTAGCAACGAGCAGTACTTC
TRBJ1-2 | NA | NA | TRBV5-1 | CASSLVGDGYTF | TGCGCCAGCAGCTTGGTAGGAGATGGCTACACCTTC
TRBJ2-2 | NA | TRBD2 | TRBV28 | CASSLLGLADTGELFF | TGTGCCAGCAGTTTACTCGGACTAGCGGACACCGGGGAGCTGTTTTTT
TRBJ2-1 | few | NA | TRBV6-4 | CASPRMKNEQFF | TGTGCCAGTCCCAGGATGAAAAATGAGCAGTTCTTC
TRBJ2-5 | medium-sized | TRBD1 | TRBV7-8 | CASSLLGQSQETQYF | TGTGCCAGCAGCTTATTGGGACAGAGCCAAGAGACCCAGTACTTC
TRBJ1-1 | few | NA | TRBV6-5 | CASRDAGFGTEAFF | TGTGCCAGCAGGGACGCGGGGTTTGGCACTGAAGCTTTCTTT
TRBJ1-5 | NA | NA | TRBV28 | CASRLGLSNQPQHF | TGTGCCAGCCGACTAGGATTGAGCAATCAGCCCCAGCATTTT
TRBJ2-1 | once | TRBD1 | TRBV6-5 | CASSFGQGDEQFF | TGTGCCAGCAGTTTTGGGCAGGGGGATGAGCAGTTCTTC
TRBJ2-3 | NA | TRBD2 | TRBV30 | CAWNNKAGVADTQYF | TGTGCCTGGAATAACAAAGCGGGAGTGGCAGATACGCAGTATTTT
TRBJ1-3 | NA | NA | TRBV11-2 | CASSLLRDNSGNTIYF | TGTGCCAGCAGCTTATTAAGGGACAACTCTGGAAACACCATATATTTT
TRBJ2-7 | medium-sized | NA | TRBV6-1 | CASGGTGGSYEQYF | TGTGCCAGCGGCGGGACTGGGGGGTCCTACGAGCAGTACTTC
TRBJ1-1 | NA | NA | TRBV2 | CASSEPGPFEAFF | TGTGCCAGCAGTGAACCTGGGCCCTTTGAAGCTTTCTTT
TRBJ1-1 | NA | TRBD1 | TRBV28 | CASSPWDRLEAFF | TGTGCCAGCAGTCCATGGGACAGGCTTGAAGCTTTCTTC
TRBJ1-5 | few | NA | TRBV23-1 | CASSQSSAGDNQPQHF | TGCGCCAGCAGTCAATCGAGCGCAGGGGACAATCAGCCCCAGCATTTT